These 5 T cell receptor beta chains originate from one sample sequenced in a study of T cell changes during pregnancy in multiple sclerosis. The assay was immunoSEQ multiplex PCR, and TCRdb's table has in-frame clones only and misses some. The table has about 68,000 clones, approximately 90% seen once. The material was peripheral blood, obtained in the third trimester of pregnancy. Receptors originate from a female donor with multiple sclerosis, enrolled in a pregnancy study.

The chain links TRBV9 to TRBJ1-1; no clear D gene. From germline, CDR1 is SGDLS and CDR2 YYNGEE. The V end was cut by 4 bases, the J end by 5 bases, with 30 bases between. The CDR3 length is 19 residues. CDR3 region: CASSLSRAGGNLGDTEAFF. The CDR3 region has the DNA TGTGCCAGCAGCCTCTCTAGGGCAGGCGGGAATTTGGGAGATACTGAAGCTTTCTTT.

This chain uses TRBV7-9 with TRBJ1-2, with D possibly being TRBD1 (5 bases). The CDR3 has 15 amino acids. The V gene's germline CDR1 is SEHNR and CDR2 FQNEAQ (reference sequence). With 2 bases removed from V and 0 bases from J, the gap between germline ends came to 10 bases. The CDR3 nucleotides read TGTGCCAGCAGCTTAATTCAGGGCTCTAACTATGGCTACACCTTC. Protein product: CASSLIQGSNYGYTF.

The chain is built from TRBV28 and TRBJ2-1; perhaps TRBD1 as D (6 bases). The CDR3 is 13 residues long. Germline V gene data show CDR1 as MDHEN and CDR2 as SYDVKM. Trimming pared 5 bases from V and 5 bases from J, leaving 10 bases between. The CDR3 region is CASSGDINNEQFF. CDR3 DNA: TGTGCCAGCAGTGGGGACATCAACAATGAGCAGTTCTTC.

V is TRBV19 and J is TRBJ2-7, with 8 nucleotides matching TRBD2. The CDR3 runs to 14 residues. Germline V gene sequence: CDR1 LNHDA, CDR2 SQIVND (reference sequence). Trimming took 7 bases from V and 3 from J; bases not matched to a gene: 8. The CDR3 sequence is CASKTSDSRYEQYF. The CDR3 coding sequence is TGTGCCAGTAAGACTAGCGATTCTCGCTACGAGCAGTACTTC.

The gene calls are TRBV27 and TRBJ2-7, with 8 bases that match TRBD1. Per the germline V gene, CDR1 is MNHEY and CDR2 is SMNVEV (reference sequence). Trimming cost V 4 bases and J 7 bases; bases outside gene matches: 12. This CDR3 comprises 15 residues. CDR3 nucleotide sequence: TGTGCCAGCAGTTCAGCGGACAGGGCCCCTCGGGAGCAGTACTTC. It translates to CASSSADRAPREQYF.